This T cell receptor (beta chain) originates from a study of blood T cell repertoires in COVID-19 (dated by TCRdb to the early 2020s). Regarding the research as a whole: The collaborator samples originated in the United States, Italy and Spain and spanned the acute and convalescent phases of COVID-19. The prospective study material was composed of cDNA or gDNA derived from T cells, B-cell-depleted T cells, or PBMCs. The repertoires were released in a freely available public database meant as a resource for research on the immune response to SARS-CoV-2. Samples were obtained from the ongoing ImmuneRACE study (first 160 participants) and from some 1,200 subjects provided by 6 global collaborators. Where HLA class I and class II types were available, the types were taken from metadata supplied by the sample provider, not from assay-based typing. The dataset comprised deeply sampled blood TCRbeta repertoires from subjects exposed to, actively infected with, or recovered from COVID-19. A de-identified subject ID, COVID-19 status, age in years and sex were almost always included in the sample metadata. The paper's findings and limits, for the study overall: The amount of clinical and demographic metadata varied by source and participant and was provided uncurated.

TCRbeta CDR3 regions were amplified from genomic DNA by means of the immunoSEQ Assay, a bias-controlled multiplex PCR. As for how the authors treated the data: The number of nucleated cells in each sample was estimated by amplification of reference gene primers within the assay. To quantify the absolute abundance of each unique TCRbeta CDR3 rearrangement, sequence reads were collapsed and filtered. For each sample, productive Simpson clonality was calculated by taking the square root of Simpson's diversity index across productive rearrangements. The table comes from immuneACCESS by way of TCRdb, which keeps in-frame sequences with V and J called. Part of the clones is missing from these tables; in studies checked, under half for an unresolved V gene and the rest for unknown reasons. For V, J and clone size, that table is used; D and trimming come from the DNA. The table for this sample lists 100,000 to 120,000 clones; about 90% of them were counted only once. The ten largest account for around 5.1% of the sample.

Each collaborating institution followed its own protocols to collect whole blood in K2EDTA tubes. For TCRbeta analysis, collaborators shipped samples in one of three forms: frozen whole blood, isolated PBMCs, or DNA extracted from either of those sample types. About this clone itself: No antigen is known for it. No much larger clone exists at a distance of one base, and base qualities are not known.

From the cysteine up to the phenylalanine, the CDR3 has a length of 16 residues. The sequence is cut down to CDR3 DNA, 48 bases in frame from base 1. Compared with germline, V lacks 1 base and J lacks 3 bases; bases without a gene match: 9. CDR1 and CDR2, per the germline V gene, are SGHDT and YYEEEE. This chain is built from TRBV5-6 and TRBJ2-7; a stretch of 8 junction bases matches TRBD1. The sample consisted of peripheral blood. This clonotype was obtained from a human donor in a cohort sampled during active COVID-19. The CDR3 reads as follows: CASSLWAAGGDYEQYF. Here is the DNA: TGTGCCAGCAGCTTGTGGGCCGCAGGGGGCGACTACGAGCAGTACTTC.